The next 27 T cell receptor beta chains were all read from a single sample in a study of early stage breast cancer tumors. Clones were read by immunoSEQ multiplex PCR, and TCRdb kept only the in-frame ones, dropping some. The sample lists roughly 5,000 clones, 70% occurring once. The sample comprised breast tumor tissue. These receptor sequences come from a person in their sixties or seventies with breast cancer.

Only a few counts were recorded for this clone. The rearrangement uses TRBV19 and TRBJ2-1; no definite D call. Per germline, CDR1 LNHDA and CDR2 SQIVND (reference sequence). The ends were cut back, 3 bases at V and 6 bases at J, with 6 bases in the middle. The CDR3 consists of 12 residues. The CDR3 DNA is TGTGCCAGTAGTATCCCAAGCAATGAGCAGTTCTTC. This gives the protein CASSIPSNEQFF.

This clone was detected only once. The CDR3 is CASSERRGTYNSPLHF. CDR3 bases: TGTGCCAGCAGTGAACGGCGGGGAACCTATAATTCACCCCTCCACTTT. The chain recombines TRBV6-1 with TRBJ1-6; D call uncertain. The germline V gene encodes CDR1 MNHNS and CDR2 SASEGT. The CDR3 runs to 16 residues. The V end lost 2 bases, the J end lost 2 bases, and 10 bases lay between the germline ends.

This chain links TRBV9 with TRBJ2-3; 8 bases map to TRBD1. After removal of 4 bases from V and 1 base from J, the junction contained 5 bases not matched to a gene. This CDR3 comprises 15 residues. Germline CDR1 reads SGDLS; CDR2 reads YYNGEE. This CDR3 is CASSLRGLGTDTQYF. The CDR3, as DNA: TGTGCCAGCAGCCTCAGGGGGCTGGGCACAGATACGCAGTATTTT.

The chain is built from TRBV6-4 and TRBJ2-1; the match to TRBD2 covers 10 bases. The J segment lost 9 bases and the V segment lost 4 bases, leaving 6 bases of the junction unmatched. The germline CDR1 and CDR2 sequences are MRHNA and SNTAGT. The CDR3 totals 14 residues. This chain's CDR3 is CASSGGLAAGEQFF. The CDR3 DNA reads as TGTGCCAGCAGTGGTGGACTAGCGGCGGGTGAGCAGTTCTTC.

The chain links TRBV6-5 to TRBJ2-3; TRBD1 agrees at 7 bases. Germline assignment: CDR1 MNHEY and CDR2 SVGAGI. J lost 0 bases, V lost 2 bases, and 5 bases had no gene match. The CDR3 totals 16 residues. The CDR3 coding sequence is TGTGCCAGCAGTTACAGGGGGCTTGATAGCACAGATACGCAGTATTTT. Translated, it gives CASSYRGLDSTDTQYF.

The chain carries TRBV4-3 and TRBJ2-7; D is unresolved. Trimming took off 0 bases at V and 4 bases at J, with 22 bases between the two ends. The CDR3 has 18 residues. CDR1 is LGHNA and CDR2 is YSLEER in the germline V gene. CDR3: CASSQDVDAGRSGYEQYF. As DNA, the CDR3 is TGCGCCAGCAGCCAAGATGTTGACGCAGGCAGGTCCGGGTACGAGCAGTACTTC.

The J gene is TRBJ2-3, the V gene TRBV4-1; no definite D call. The germline gives CDR1 MGHRA, CDR2 YSYEKL. This CDR3 has 13 amino acids. With 4 bases removed from V and 4 bases from J, the gap between germline ends came to 9 bases. The CDR3 DNA reads as TGCGCCAGCAGCCCCTCTGTCGCAGATACGCAGTATTTT. Translated, it gives CASSPSVADTQYF.

This chain uses TRBV30 with TRBJ1-2; a weak D match, TRBD1 (6 bases). CDR1 is GTSNPN and CDR2 is SVGIG in the germline V gene (reference sequence). V was trimmed by 6 bases and J by 4 bases, leaving 18 bases between them. This CDR3 is built from 14 residues. CDR3 sequence: CACPSGGAFYGYTF. As DNA, the CDR3 is TGTGCCTGCCCCTCGGGGGGCGCATTCTATGGCTACACCTTC.

The table lists this clone with a few counts. The CDR3 nucleotides are TGTGCCTGGAAGGTCCTTGGGGGGCCCTATGGCTACACCTTC. Translated, it gives CAWKVLGGPYGYTF. The chain employs TRBV30 and TRBJ1-2; D is perhaps TRBD1 (6 bases). V lost 4 bases to trimming and J lost 4 bases, with 16 bases between them. CDR3 length: 14 residues. Per the germline V gene, CDR1 is GTSNPN and CDR2 is SVGIG (reference sequence).

This chain joins TRBV5-1 and TRBJ1-4; no definite D call. CDR1 and CDR2 (germline): SGHRS, YFSETQ. Trimming left V 4 bases short and J 8 bases short, with 12 bases between. This CDR3 contains 13 residues. The CDR3 DNA is TGCGCCAGCAGCCCCACCAGAGAAGAAAAACTGTTTTTT. It specifies CASSPTREEKLFF. Based on the CDR3 plus reference TRBV5-1 and TRBJ1-4, the full variable domain is KAGVTQTPRYLIKTRGQQVTLSCSPISGHRSVSWYQQTPGQGLQFLFEYFSETQRNKGNFPGRFSGRQFSNSRSEMNVSTLELGDSALYLCASSPTREEKLFFGSGTQLSVL.

This chain connects TRBV27 to TRBJ2-1; D unresolved. V dropped 4 bases and J dropped 5 bases, with 12 bases sitting between them. Per germline, CDR1 MNHEY and CDR2 SMNVEV (reference sequence). The CDR3 consists of 14 residues. The CDR3 is CASSYWPPDNEQFF. DNA of the CDR3: TGTGCCAGCAGTTACTGGCCCCCAGACAATGAGCAGTTCTTC.

This chain links TRBV7-3 with TRBJ2-7; either TRBD1 or TRBD2 may supply D (5 bases each). Trimming took off 2 bases at V and 5 bases at J, with 19 bases between the two ends. CDR3 length: 16 amino acids. The germline gives CDR1 SGHTA, CDR2 FQGTGA. The CDR3 nucleotides are TGTGCCAGCAGCTTACAAGGACCGACCCTGGGGGACGAGCAGTACTTC. This gives the protein CASSLQGPTLGDEQYF.

This chain connects TRBV10-3 to TRBJ2-5; D assignment may be TRBD1 or TRBD2 (7 bases each). The CDR3 totals 15 residues. The V gene lost 6 bases and the J gene lost 1 base, with 15 bases spanning the gap. The V gene's germline CDR1 is ENHRY and CDR2 SYGVKD. In DNA form, the CDR3 reads TGTGCCATCAGCCAAGCGGGGACAGCCCAAGAGACCCAGTACTTC. It specifies CAISQAGTAQETQYF.

Only a few counts were recorded for this clone. This chain links TRBV19 with TRBJ1-5; possible D gene TRBD1, 6 bases. Germline V gene lookup returns CDR1 LNHDA and CDR2 SQIVND (reference sequence). This CDR3 contains 16 residues. Trimming took off 3 bases at V and 6 bases at J, with 18 bases between the two ends. In DNA form, the CDR3 reads TGTGCCAGTAGTATTACCGGACAGATCATAGGTCAGCCCCAGCATTTT. It translates to CASSITGQIIGQPQHF.

V is TRBV27 and J is TRBJ2-5; tentative D call: TRBD1 (6 bases). V lost 6 bases to trimming and J lost 3 bases, with 11 bases between them. This CDR3 contains 13 residues. Germline V gene data show CDR1 as MNHEY and CDR2 as SMNVEV (reference sequence). The CDR3 DNA reads TGTGCCAGCAGACCCTGGACAGAAGAGACCCAGTACTTC. Translated, it gives CASRPWTEETQYF.

This clone was seen a few times. The chain has TRBV6-1 and TRBJ1-6; no reliable D call. From germline, CDR1 is MNHNS and CDR2 SASEGT. The CDR3 runs 14 residues. With 0 bases removed from V and 7 bases from J, the gap between germline ends came to 7 bases. The CDR3 DNA reads TGTGCCAGCAGTGAAGCGGCGGCGAATTCACCCCTCCACTTT. Its protein is CASSEAAANSPLHF.

In this sample, this clone turned up a few times. The V gene is TRBV2, the J gene TRBJ2-2; TRBD2 agrees at 11 bases. J was trimmed by 5 bases and V by 5 bases; bases with no gene match: 4. Germline CDR1 is SNHLY and CDR2 is FYNNEI. The CDR3 runs to 15 residues. CDR3 bases: TGTGCCAGCAGTTATAGCGGGGGGGCAACCGGGGAGCTGTTTTTT. Its translation is CASSYSGGATGELFF.

The V gene is TRBV7-6, the J gene TRBJ2-5, with 11 bases that match TRBD2. V trimming: 5 bases; J trimming: 5 bases; junction bases outside the gene matches: 10. This CDR3 region has 16 residues. CDR1 and CDR2 from the germline V gene are SGHVS and FNYEAQ. This CDR3 reads CASSPNSGGAGETQYF. CDR3 nucleotides: TGTGCCAGCAGCCCTAATAGCGGGGGGGCCGGTGAGACCCAGTACTTC.

The V and J genes are TRBV6-5 and TRBJ2-1; D remains unclear. The V end was cut by 4 bases, the J end by 6 bases, with 7 bases between. This CDR3 spans 12 amino acids. Germline V gene sequence: CDR1 MNHEY, CDR2 SVGAGI. Here the CDR3 DNA reads TGTGCCAGCAGTTCACCCAGCAATGAGCAGTTCTTC. Amino acid sequence: CASSSPSNEQFF.

This rearrangement joins TRBV5-4 to TRBJ2-6; no clear D gene. CDR3 size: 15 residues. CDR1 and CDR2 (germline): SGHNT, YYREEE (reference sequence). V shed 1 base and J shed 1 base, with 6 bases lying between them. The CDR3, as DNA: TGTGCCAGCAGCTTGAAAAGTTCTGGGGCCAACGTCCTGACTTTC. Protein sequence: CASSLKSSGANVLTF.

This chain joins TRBV4-1 and TRBJ2-3; 7 positions match TRBD2. After removal of 0 bases from V and 0 bases from J, the junction contained 3 bases not matched to a gene. The CDR3 extends over 16 amino acids. The germline V gene has CDR1 MGHRA and CDR2 YSYEKL. CDR3 sequence: CASSQELAASTDTQYF. CDR3 nucleotide sequence: TGCGCCAGCAGCCAAGAGCTAGCGGCTAGCACAGATACGCAGTATTTT.

The chain joins TRBV2 to TRBJ2-7, with unresolved D. Per germline, CDR1 SNHLY and CDR2 FYNNEI. With 0 bases removed from V and 1 base from J, the gap between germline ends came to 19 bases. The CDR3 extends over 18 amino acids. The CDR3 bases are TGTGCCAGCAGTGAAGCGCTTAGACTCACGTCCCCATCCTACGAGCAGTACTTC. Translation gives CASSEALRLTSPSYEQYF. The full variable domain, completed using reference TRBV2 and TRBJ2-7, is EPEVTQTPSHQVTQMGQEVILRCVPISNHLYFYWYRQILGQKVEFLVSFYNNEISEKSEIFDDQFSVERPDGSNFTLKIRSTKLEDSAMYFCASSEALRLTSPSYEQYFGPGTRLTVT.

This rearrangement joins TRBV27 to TRBJ2-2; D is unresolved. Per germline, CDR1 MNHEY and CDR2 SMNVEV (reference sequence). The V and J ends lost 6 bases and 5 bases respectively, with 13 bases between them. The CDR3 is 14 residues long. CDR3 sequence (DNA): TGTGCCAGCAGCCAAGGGATTCGAACCGGGGAGCTGTTTTTT. Translating gives CASSQGIRTGELFF.

This clone appeared a single time. The V call is TRBV4-3, the J call TRBJ2-2; 7 bases align to TRBD2. CDR1 and CDR2 from the germline V gene are LGHNA and YSLEER. V trimming: 1 base; J trimming: 5 bases; junction bases outside the gene matches: 10. The CDR3 sequence is 17 residues long. The CDR3 spells CASSQGGLSLETGELFF. In nucleotides, the CDR3 is TGCGCCAGCAGCCAAGGGGGACTAAGTCTGGAGACCGGGGAGCTGTTTTTT.

This clone was detected only a few times. This chain connects TRBV28 to TRBJ1-2; no clear D gene. CDR1 is MDHEN, CDR2 SYDVKM, per germline. The V end was cut by 3 bases, the J end by 3 bases, with 5 bases between. This CDR3 spans 12 amino acids. The CDR3 DNA reads TGTGCCAGCAGTTTTGAGGACTATGGCTACACCTTC. Translation gives CASSFEDYGYTF.

The chain combines TRBV10-3 with TRBJ2-3; D unresolved. Germline V CDR1 and CDR2: ENHRY, SYGVKD. The V end lost 5 bases, the J end lost 6 bases, and 9 bases lay between the germline ends. This CDR3 is 12 amino acids long. This chain's CDR3 is CAISPDEDTQYF. The CDR3 DNA reads TGTGCCATCAGTCCGGACGAGGATACGCAGTATTTT.

J is TRBJ2-3 and V is TRBV9; possible D gene TRBD2, 7 bases. The CDR3 spans 16 residues. V was clipped by 4 bases and J by 0 bases, with 15 bases between them. In germline, CDR1 is SGDLS, CDR2 YYNGEE. The CDR3 is CASSPRGAGSTDTQYF. For the CDR3, the DNA is TGTGCCAGCAGCCCCCGGGGGGCGGGAAGCACAGATACGCAGTATTTT.